Each of the 13 T cell receptor beta chains below was sequenced from the same sample in a study of blood T cell repertoires in COVID-19 (TCRdb year 2020). The library was generated by the immunoSEQ multiplex PCR assay. TCRdb took this table from immuneACCESS and kept in-frame rearrangements with V and J called. Such tables lack part of the clones; where checked against another copy, unresolved V genes explain under half of the gap, and the rest is unexplained. This sample is represented by 300,000 to 350,000 clones; about 87% of them were singletons. The biggest ten clones account for around 6% of the sample. Material for sequencing was peripheral blood. These receptors originate from a woman aged 50 to 60 with COVID-19, enrolled during active disease.

The rearrangement links TRBV15 to TRBJ2-7, with D maybe TRBD2 (5 bases). Germline loops: CDR1 LNHNV, CDR2 YYDKDF (reference sequence). The CDR3 runs 16 residues. With 2 bases removed from V and 0 bases from J, the gap between germline ends came to 14 bases. The CDR3 DNA reads TGTGCCACCAGCAGACAGGAGGTGGCCGGCTCCTACGAGCAGTACTTC. Amino acid sequence: CATSRQEVAGSYEQYF.

This rearrangement joins TRBV7-9 to TRBJ1-1; D unresolved. The length of the CDR3 is 15 residues. Between the trimmed V and J ends, which lost 5 bases and 0 bases, there was a span of 13 bases. CDR1 and CDR2 from the germline V gene are SEHNR and FQNEAQ (reference sequence). CDR3 DNA sequence: TGTGCCAGCAGCACTCCCGATTCGATGAACACTGAAGCTTTCTTT. This sequence encodes CASSTPDSMNTEAFF.

V and J are TRBV3-1 (or the pseudogene TRBV3-2) and TRBJ2-3, with TRBD2 matching over 7 bases. V lost 4 bases to trimming and J lost 5 bases; unmatched junction nucleotides: 6. The CDR3 totals 14 residues. Germline CDR1 LGHDT, CDR2 YNNKEL (reference sequence). This CDR3 reads CASSPGTIRDTQYF. In DNA, the CDR3 is TGTGCCAGCAGCCCCGGGACTATCAGAGATACGCAGTATTTT.

V is TRBV5-1 and J is TRBJ1-6; perhaps TRBD1 as D (6 bases). Germline CDR1 is SGHRS and CDR2 is YFSETQ. V was pared by 4 bases and J by 7 bases, with 12 bases between. The CDR3 consists of 14 residues. The CDR3 sequence is CASSEQGDNSPLHF. The CDR3, as DNA: TGCGCCAGCAGCGAACAGGGAGACAATTCACCCCTCCACTTT.

V and J are TRBV5-1 and TRBJ1-2; 9 nucleotides agree with TRBD1. The CDR3 runs 16 residues. The junction had 7 bases not matched to a gene; V was cut back by 0 bases and J by 4 bases. Germline CDR1 and CDR2: SGHRS and YFSETQ. CDR3 amino acids: CASSLGYRGRAYGYTF. The DNA of the CDR3 is TGCGCCAGCAGCTTGGGTTACAGGGGGCGCGCCTATGGCTACACCTTC.

This chain uses TRBV7-8 with TRBJ2-4, with 7 bases that match TRBD1. This CDR3 is built from 16 residues. V was clipped by 5 bases and J by 3 bases; unmatched bases: 10. Germline CDR1 SGHVS, CDR2 FQNEAQ. CDR3 DNA sequence: TGTGCCAGCAGCCAGAGGGGGCAAGATGGCAAAAACATTCAGTACTTC. Translated: CASSQRGQDGKNIQYF.

The gene calls are TRBV19 and TRBJ1-5; D gene ambiguous. The CDR3 has 14 residues. Germline V gene data show CDR1 as LNHDA and CDR2 as SQIVND (reference sequence). The V end lost 5 bases, the J end lost 5 bases, and 13 bases lay between the germline ends. The CDR3, as DNA: TGTGCCAGTAGTGCCGGGATCGAGGATCAGCCCCAGCATTTT. Translated: CASSAGIEDQPQHF.

The rearrangement joins TRBV27 to TRBJ2-7; TRBD1 might be the D (6 bases). Germline values: CDR1 MNHEY, CDR2 SMNVEV (reference sequence). The CDR3 runs 14 residues. The V gene lost 2 bases and the J gene lost 2 bases, with 10 bases spanning the gap. CDR3 residues: CASSLRGLTYEQYF. CDR3 DNA: TGTGCCAGCAGTTTAAGGGGGTTAACCTACGAGCAGTACTTC.

The chain carries TRBV7-9 and TRBJ2-7; 9 bases agree with TRBD1. Germline CDR1 reads SEHNR; CDR2 reads FQNEAQ (reference sequence). V shed 5 bases, J shed 3 bases, and the junction held 14 bases outside the gene matches. The CDR3 runs to 17 residues. Here the CDR3 DNA reads TGTGCCAGCAGCCCAGGACAGGGGTCATCCCTTCACTACGAGCAGTACTTC. Translation: CASSPGQGSSLHYEQYF.

V usage is TRBV6-1 and J usage is TRBJ2-2, with a weak D call TRBD2 (6 bases). Trimming removed 6 bases from V and 3 bases from J, with 14 bases in between. The CDR3 runs 15 residues. From germline, CDR1 is MNHNS and CDR2 SASEGT. The CDR3 coding sequence is TGTGCCAGCAGCCAGGTGGAGGGTTACACCGGGGAGCTGTTTTTT. Residues: CASSQVEGYTGELFF.

The chain links TRBV18 to TRBJ2-7; tentative D call: TRBD2 (5 bases). The germline V gene encodes CDR1 KGHSH and CDR2 LQKENI. The length of the CDR3 is 13 residues. Trimming cost V 3 bases and J 4 bases, with 10 bases left between them. The CDR3 reads CASSPEAVYEQYF. The CDR3 DNA follows: TGTGCCAGCTCACCGGAGGCAGTTTACGAGCAGTACTTC.

J is TRBJ2-7 and V is TRBV7-2, with D tentatively TRBD2 (8 bases). This CDR3 is built from 18 residues. CDR1 and CDR2 (germline): SGHTA, FQGNSA. Between the trimmed V and J ends, which lost 5 bases and 3 bases, there was a span of 26 bases. CDR3 protein: CASSARGRGGRTSYEQYF. The CDR3 DNA is TGTGCCAGCAGCGCGAGGGGGCGGGGCGGGAGGACGAGCTACGAGCAGTACTTC.

V usage is TRBV27 and J usage is TRBJ2-1, with D hard to call. Germline loops: CDR1 MNHEY, CDR2 SMNVEV (reference sequence). V was trimmed by 6 bases and J by 1 base, leaving 7 bases between them. This CDR3 spans 13 amino acids. The chain's CDR3 is CASRVASYNEQFF. Written as DNA, the CDR3 is TGTGCCAGCAGGGTGGCTTCCTACAATGAGCAGTTCTTC.